What follows describes a single T cell receptor (beta chain). What it recognizes is unknown. The CDR3 consists of 13 residues. In germline, CDR1 is MNHEY, CDR2 SVGAGI. V dropped 7 bases and J dropped 1; count of bases not matched to a gene: 3. The record originates from a study of T-cell memory formation after mild COVID-19. 5'RACE with constant-segment primers built TCRalpha and TCRbeta cDNA libraries with UMIs. One entry per CDR3 protein results from TCRdb running MiXCR on the 5' RACE reads. The sample lists roughly 450,000 distinct CDR3 sequences, more than 15% occurring once. Overall study findings and caveats: Unconfirmed was the SARS-CoV-2 specificity of second-wave clones that peaked on day 37. CD4/CD8 balance characterized clones contracting day 15 to 85, and CD4+ skew characterized later expanders.

The chain carries TRBV6-5 and TRBJ1-1; 7 bases fit TRBD1. The source of this sequence is a man aged 18 to 29 who had mild COVID-19 (a few samples of this study predate the infection). Cell type and time point are not known. Specimen: PBMCs or a T cell subset sorted from them (not recorded which). The DNA for the CDR3 is TGTGCCAGCAAAGGGGGCCCGAACACTGAAGCTTTCTTT. Encoded protein: CASKGGPNTEAFF.